This T cell receptor beta chain comes out of a study of blood T cell repertoires in COVID-19 (dated by TCRdb to the early 2020s). Looking at the study overall: Samples covering the acute and convalescent phases of COVID-19 were provided by collaborators in the United States, Italy and Spain. The prospective study material was composed of cDNA or gDNA derived from T cells, B-cell-depleted T cells, or PBMCs. The dataset comprised deeply sampled blood TCRbeta repertoires from subjects exposed to, actively infected with, or recovered from COVID-19. The repertoires were released in a freely available public database meant as a resource for research on the immune response to SARS-CoV-2. The samples were drawn from two sources: the first 160 participants of the ongoing ImmuneRACE study, and 1,000 to 1,500 subjects contributed by 6 global collaborators. The sample metadata nearly always contained a de-identified subject ID, COVID-19 status, age in years and sex. Where available, HLA class I and class II types were taken from metadata supplied by the sample provider and were not determined by assay-based typing.

TCRbeta CDR3 regions were amplified from genomic DNA using the immunoSEQ Assay, a bias-controlled multiplex PCR. Concerning the study's data processing: The number of nucleated cells in each sample was estimated by amplification of reference gene primers within the assay. To quantify the absolute abundance of each unique TCRbeta CDR3 rearrangement, sequence reads were collapsed and filtered. For each sample, productive Simpson clonality was calculated by taking the square root of Simpson's diversity index across productive rearrangements. The source is immuneACCESS, and TCRdb retained only in-frame sequences with V and J called. Part of the clones is not carried over; for the studies checked, unresolved V genes explain less than half of this, and the remainder is unexplained. The DNA was the basis for D and trimming; V, J and clone size are from that table. The sample records fewer than 80,000 clones, more than 80% of which are singletons. The ten largest make up more than 10% of the sample.

One collaborating source in Seattle enrolled patients during active infection and followed them longitudinally through the course of disease. Collaborating institutions collected whole blood in K2EDTA tubes following their own protocols. Collaborator samples were shipped for TCRbeta analysis as frozen whole blood, isolated PBMCs, or DNA extracted from either sample type. Including cysteine and phenylalanine, the CDR3 has 15 amino acids. Here the CDR3 DNA is all that survives: 45 bases in frame from base 1. According to the germline V gene (reference sequence), CDR1 reads MNHNY and CDR2 reads SVGAGI. V has 5 bases trimmed and J has 8 bases trimmed; junction bases matching no gene number 11. What the study reported, not specific to this receptor: Clinical and demographic metadata were provided uncurated, with the amount varying by source and participant.

Details on this clone: Its antigen target is currently unknown. Base qualities are not at hand, and no much larger clone is one base apart.

The sequenced sample was peripheral blood. The source is a man in his forties or fifties with COVID-19, enrolled during active disease. The receptor chain draws on TRBV6-6 and TRBJ2-1, with TRBD2 matching 8 junction bases. The sequenced DNA: TGTGCCAGCAGTAAGGGACTAGTTGTTATGGATGAGCAGTTCTTC. It encodes CASSKGLVVMDEQFF.